Following are 11 T cell receptor beta chains from one sample sequenced in a study of identical twins. One entry per CDR3 protein, called by TCRdb with MiXCR from the 5' RACE reads. Among roughly 350,000 distinct CDR3 sequences listed, approximately 8.8% were seen once. Input material: naive T cells sorted from blood. The receptors shown here come from a woman aged 50 to 65 in good health.

This clonotype was seen many times. The chain joins TRBV5-1 to TRBJ2-7; TRBD1 matches at 10 bases. V dropped 4 bases and J dropped 6; count of bases not matched to a gene: 13. The CDR3 consists of 16 residues. CDR1 SGHRS and CDR2 YFSETQ come from the germline V gene. The CDR3 reads CASSIQTGGASSEQYF. The CDR3 DNA follows: TGCGCCAGCAGCATCCAGACAGGGGGCGCTTCGTCCGAGCAGTACTTC.

This clonotype was observed a handful of times. The chain recombines TRBV20-1 with TRBJ1-1, with D possibly being TRBD1 (6 bases). Trimming cost V 0 bases and J 3 bases, with 8 bases left between them. The CDR3 spans 13 residues. Germline loops: CDR1 DFQATT, CDR2 SNEGSKA (reference sequence). The DNA for the CDR3 is TGCAGTGCTAGAGATCAGGGGCACACTGAAGCTTTCTTT. It yields the protein CSARDQGHTEAFF.

J is TRBJ2-1 and V is TRBV5-1; TRBD2 matches 16 bases. Germline CDR1 and CDR2: SGHRS and YFSETQ. This CDR3 spans 15 amino acids. V lost 5 bases, J lost 5 bases, and 1 base stayed unmatched. Here the CDR3 reads CASRGLAGGNNEQFF. In DNA form, the CDR3 reads TGCGCCAGCAGGGGACTAGCGGGGGGGAACAATGAGCAGTTCTTC.

This clonotype was counted many times. V usage is TRBV11-1 and J usage is TRBJ2-7; 7 positions match TRBD1. The CDR3 runs to 14 residues. Germline V CDR1 and CDR2: SGHAT, FQDESV (reference sequence). The V and J ends lost 8 bases and 2 bases, in that order; junction bases with no gene match: 9. This chain's CDR3 is CASSTGTDTYEQYF. CDR3 DNA: TGTGCCAGCTCAACCGGGACAGACACCTACGAGCAGTACTTC. The variable domain in full, completed from reference TRBV11-1 and TRBJ2-7, reads EAEVAQSPRYKITEKSQAVAFWCDPISGHATLYWYRQILGQGPELLVQFQDESVVDDSQLPKDRFSAERLKGVDSTLKIQPAELGDSAMYLCASSTGTDTYEQYFGPGTRLTVT.

This clonotype appeared a few times. The V call is TRBV5-1, the J call TRBJ2-3, with 7 nucleotides matching TRBD2. V lost 2 bases, J lost 5 bases, and 14 bases stayed unmatched. Germline CDR1 and CDR2: SGHRS and YFSETQ. CDR3 length: 17 residues. This CDR3 reads CASSLGGTTTSGDTQYF. The CDR3 bases are TGCGCCAGCAGCTTAGGCGGGACTACCACCTCGGGAGATACGCAGTATTTT.

This clonotype was recorded at least ten times. This sequence joins TRBV11-2 and TRBJ2-1; TRBD2 agrees at 8 bases. Per germline, CDR1 SGHAT and CDR2 FQNNGV. This CDR3 has 17 amino acids. V trimming: 0 bases; J trimming: 0 bases; junction bases outside the gene matches: 4. CDR3 DNA: TGTGCCAGCAGCTTAGATGCTGGGACTAGCTCCTACAATGAGCAGTTCTTC. Translated, it gives CASSLDAGTSSYNEQFF.

The chain recombines TRBV4-2 with TRBJ2-2; D is undetermined. Germline CDR1 reads LGHNA; CDR2 reads YNFKEQ. V was pared by 0 bases and J by 6 bases, with 5 bases between. This CDR3 is built from 13 residues. The CDR3 is CASSQDIAGELFF. CDR3 coding DNA: TGTGCCAGCAGCCAAGATATAGCCGGGGAGCTGTTTTTT.

Only a few counts were recorded for this clonotype. CDR3 region: CASSVTGGVMNTEAFF. CDR3 sequence (DNA): TGTGCCAGCAGTGTAACAGGGGGCGTAATGAACACTGAAGCTTTCTTT. This chain connects TRBV25-1 to TRBJ1-1; 9 nucleotides agree with TRBD1. CDR1 and CDR2 (germline): MGHDK, SYGVNS. The CDR3 has 16 amino acids. The trim removed 4 bases at V and 0 bases at J, leaving 6 bases unmatched.

The chain is built from TRBV20-1 and TRBJ2-1, with 8 bases identical to TRBD2. The CDR3 is 16 residues long. V was pared by 0 bases and J by 4 bases, with 8 bases of the junction left unmatched. Per germline, CDR1 DFQATT and CDR2 SNEGSKA (reference sequence). CDR3 DNA sequence: TGCAGTGCTAGAGACGACGGGAGGGCGAGATACAATGAGCAGTTCTTC. It codes for CSARDDGRARYNEQFF.

The table lists this clonotype with a few counts. The V call is TRBV27, the J call TRBJ2-4; D gene ambiguous. Trimming took 2 bases from V and 3 from J, leaving 8 bases between them. This CDR3 has 14 amino acids. CDR1 MNHEY and CDR2 SMNVEV come from the germline V gene (reference sequence). CDR3 nucleotides: TGTGCCAGCAGTTTAGACGGCGGCAAAAACATTCAGTACTTC. It yields the protein CASSLDGGKNIQYF.

This clonotype came up many times. This chain joins TRBV29-1 and TRBJ2-1, with D possibly matching TRBD1 (6 bases). The V end lost 3 bases, the J end lost 3 bases, and 24 bases lay between the germline ends. In germline, CDR1 is SQVTM, CDR2 ANQGSEA. The CDR3 consists of 18 residues. The CDR3 region is CSVEVPGQGAHFYNEQFF. CDR3 nucleotides: TGCAGCGTTGAGGTTCCGGGACAAGGGGCGCATTTCTACAATGAGCAGTTCTTC.